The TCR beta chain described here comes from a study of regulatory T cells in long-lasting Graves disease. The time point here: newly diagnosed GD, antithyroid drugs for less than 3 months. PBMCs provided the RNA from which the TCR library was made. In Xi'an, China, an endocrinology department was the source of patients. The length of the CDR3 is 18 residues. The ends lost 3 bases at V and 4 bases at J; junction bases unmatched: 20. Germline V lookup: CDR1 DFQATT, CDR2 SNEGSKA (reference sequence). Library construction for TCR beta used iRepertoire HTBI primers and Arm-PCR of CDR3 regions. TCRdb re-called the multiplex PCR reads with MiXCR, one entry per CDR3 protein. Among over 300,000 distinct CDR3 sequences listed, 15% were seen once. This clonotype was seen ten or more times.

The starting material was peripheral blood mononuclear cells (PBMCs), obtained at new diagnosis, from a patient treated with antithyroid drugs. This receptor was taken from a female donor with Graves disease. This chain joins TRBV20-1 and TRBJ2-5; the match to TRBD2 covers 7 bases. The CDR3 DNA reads TGCAGTGCTAGCCCCCCAGGGTTAACTAGCGTTTATCCAGAGACCCAGTACTTC. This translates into CSASPPGLTSVYPETQYF.